The text below deals with one TCR beta chain. The sample comes from a study of OX40 agonist ivuxolimab in advanced cancers. Study information: In this cohort, patients received ivuxolimab, an agonistic anti-OX40 (CD134) antibody.

TCRdb keeps only in-frame clones here, not all; method: immunoSEQ multiplex PCR. The sample has 60,000 or so clones, 92% seen once. The V end lost 1 base, the J end lost 2 bases, and 15 bases lay between the germline ends. The CDR3 runs 16 residues. CDR1 SGHVS and CDR2 FNYEAQ come from the germline V gene. The source is an adult with an advanced solid tumor such as melanoma, head and neck, liver or kidney cancer. This material consisted of CD4+ or CD8+ T cells sorted from blood, taken in a trial of the OX40 agonist ivuxolimab. The chain uses TRBV7-6 and TRBJ2-7, with D perhaps given as TRBD1 or TRBD2 (6 bases each). Written as DNA, the CDR3 is TGTGCCAGCAGCTTAGGGGGGGCCAGAAAGCCCTACGAGCAGTACTTC. Its translation: CASSLGGARKPYEQYF.